The rows below give T cell receptor beta chains drawn from one sample of a study of shared clonotypes between healthy human individuals. Some clones are missing from TCRdb's copy, which holds only in-frame ones; the method was immunoSEQ multiplex PCR. The table records some 2 million clones, about 95% of them present only once. Sequences were obtained from naive CD8+ T cells sorted from blood. Receptors originate from a man aged 18 to 30 in good health. Each CDR3 is given with its conserved first and last residue. Each record gives: D gene, V gene, J gene, clone size, CDR3 protein, CDR3 DNA. D genes are given only for firm matches. Clone sizes are given selectively: once, few, many, or a class where the clone is expanded.

D: NA; V: TRBV11-2; J: TRBJ2-7; size: NA; CDR3: CASSSLETGYNEQYF; DNA: TGTGCCAGCAGTTCGCTGGAAACAGGGTACAACGAGCAGTACTTC
D: TRBD1; V: TRBV27; J: TRBJ1-2; size: NA; CDR3: CASSPLQGADGYTF; DNA: TGTGCCAGCAGTCCTTTACAGGGGGCTGACGGCTACACCTTC
D: NA; V: TRBV7-2; J: TRBJ2-5; size: NA; CDR3: CALGSEEHYQETQYF; DNA: TGTGCCTTGGGCAGCGAGGAACATTACCAAGAGACCCAGTACTTC
D: NA; V: TRBV7-2; J: TRBJ1-2; size: NA; CDR3: CASSLLGGDGYTF; DNA: TGTGCCAGCAGCTTATTAGGGGGAGATGGCTACACCTTC
D: TRBD1; V: TRBV7-2; J: TRBJ1-1; size: NA; CDR3: CASSWGTGWKNTEAFF; DNA: TGTGCCAGCAGCTGGGGGACAGGGTGGAAGAACACTGAAGCTTTCTTT
D: NA; V: TRBV6-1; J: TRBJ2-5; size: NA; CDR3: CASSEAIQYQETQYF; DNA: TGTGCCAGCAGTGAAGCGATACAGTACCAAGAGACCCAGTACTTC
D: NA; V: TRBV11-2; J: TRBJ2-7; size: NA; CDR3: CASSLDRGRYYEQYF; DNA: TGTGCCAGCAGCTTAGATCGGGGCCGGTACTACGAGCAGTACTTC
D: TRBD2; V: TRBV5-4; J: TRBJ2-7; size: once; CDR3: CASSFGRALDEQYF; DNA: TGTGCCAGCAGCTTTGGGAGGGCCCTGGACGAGCAGTACTTC
D: NA; V: TRBV6-1; J: TRBJ2-5; size: NA; CDR3: CASSIRDPQETQYF; DNA: TGTGCCAGCAGTATCCGGGACCCTCAAGAGACCCAGTACTTC
D: TRBD1; V: TRBV30; J: TRBJ1-2; size: NA; CDR3: CAWSPGQGADGYTF; DNA: TGTGCCTGGAGCCCGGGACAGGGGGCCGACGGCTACACCTTC
D: TRBD2; V: TRBV7-2; J: TRBJ2-7; size: once; CDR3: CASSPPLAAYEQYF; DNA: TGTGCCAGCAGCCCCCCGCTAGCGGCCTACGAGCAGTACTTC
D: TRBD2; V: TRBV27; J: TRBJ2-1; size: NA; CDR3: CASSPLAGGLSYNEQFF; DNA: TGTGCCAGCAGTCCTCTAGCGGGGGGCCTCTCCTACAATGAGCAGTTCTTC
D: TRBD2; V: TRBV5-3; J: TRBJ2-7; size: NA; CDR3: CARSRLAGGREQYF; DNA: TGTGCCAGAAGTAGACTAGCGGGAGGGCGCGAGCAGTACTTC
D: NA; V: TRBV10-3; J: TRBJ2-1; size: NA; CDR3: CAISAQGSYNEQFF; DNA: TGTGCCATCAGTGCCCAGGGCTCCTACAATGAGCAGTTCTTC
D: TRBD1; V: TRBV5-1; J: TRBJ1-2; size: NA; CDR3: CASSPTGGEGYGYTF; DNA: TGCGCCAGCAGTCCAACAGGGGGCGAGGGCTATGGCTACACCTTC
D: NA; V: TRBV2; J: TRBJ1-6; size: NA; CDR3: CASSGPWGRLDSPLHF; DNA: TGTGCCAGCAGTGGCCCCTGGGGACGGCTGGATTCACCCCTCCACTTT
D: TRBD2; V: TRBV6-5; J: TRBJ2-2; size: NA; CDR3: CASSYSAGETGELFF; DNA: TGTGCCAGCAGTTACTCAGCGGGAGAGACCGGGGAGCTGTTTTTT
D: NA; V: TRBV7-7; J: TRBJ1-1; size: few; CDR3: CASSLGENTEAFF; DNA: TGTGCTAGCAGCTTGGGCGAGAACACTGAAGCTTTCTTT
D: TRBD2; V: TRBV25-1; J: TRBJ2-2; size: NA; CDR3: CASTGAGGSTGELFF; DNA: TGTGCCAGCACTGGGGCGGGAGGGAGCACCGGGGAGCTGTTTTTT
D: TRBD2; V: TRBV7-3; J: TRBJ2-5; size: NA; CDR3: CASSIAGGLLETQYF; DNA: TGTGCCAGCAGCATAGCGGGGGGGCTTTTGGAGACCCAGTACTTC
D: NA; V: TRBV28; J: TRBJ1-3; size: NA; CDR3: CASSLSIRGFSGNTIYF; DNA: TGTGCCAGCAGTTTATCAATCCGGGGGTTCTCTGGAAACACCATATATTTT
D: NA; V: TRBV28; J: TRBJ1-1; size: NA; CDR3: CAINEGGNTEAFF; DNA: TGTGCCATCAACGAAGGGGGGAACACTGAAGCTTTCTTT
D: NA; V: TRBV27; J: TRBJ2-3; size: NA; CDR3: CASSFFSTDTQYF; DNA: TGTGCCAGCAGTTTCTTCTCGACAGATACGCAGTATTTT
D: TRBD2; V: TRBV10-1; J: TRBJ2-1; size: NA; CDR3: CASSDHSLAGRGYNEQFF; DNA: TGCGCCAGCAGTGACCATTCGCTAGCGGGGAGGGGGTACAATGAGCAGTTCTTC
D: NA; V: TRBV7-8; J: TRBJ2-3; size: NA; CDR3: CASSLYGGLADTQYF; DNA: TGTGCCAGCAGCTTATACGGGGGGCTAGCAGATACGCAGTATTTT
D: TRBD1; V: TRBV5-1; J: TRBJ1-6; size: many; CDR3: CASSLVSGGNSPLHF; DNA: TGCGCCAGCAGCTTGGTCTCAGGGGGCAATTCACCCCTCCACTTT
D: NA; V: TRBV2; J: TRBJ2-1; size: NA; CDR3: CARPLDSGHEQFF; DNA: TGTGCCAGACCCCTAGATAGTGGCCATGAGCAGTTCTTC
D: NA; V: TRBV6-5; J: TRBJ2-3; size: NA; CDR3: CASSYSPEGTDTQYF; DNA: TGTGCCAGCAGTTACTCACCGGAGGGCACAGATACGCAGTATTTT
D: TRBD1; V: TRBV7-9; J: TRBJ2-7; size: NA; CDR3: CASTAGTGGYEQYF; DNA: TGTGCCAGCACCGCGGGGACAGGGGGCTACGAGCAGTACTTC
D: NA; V: TRBV4-1; J: TRBJ2-7; size: NA; CDR3: CASSQRTPSSYEQYF; DNA: TGCGCCAGCAGCCAAAGGACTCCGAGCTCCTACGAGCAGTACTTC
D: TRBD2; V: TRBV7-9; J: TRBJ2-5; size: once; CDR3: CASSSPQIAGQETQYF; DNA: TGTGCCAGCAGCTCGCCTCAGATAGCGGGACAAGAGACCCAGTACTTC
D: NA; V: TRBV4-1; J: TRBJ1-4; size: NA; CDR3: CASSHQGNEKLFF; DNA: TGCGCCAGCAGCCATCAGGGTAATGAAAAACTGTTTTTT
D: NA; V: TRBV30; J: TRBJ1-1; size: NA; CDR3: CAWIDGGNTEAFF; DNA: TGTGCCTGGATCGACGGGGGGAACACTGAAGCTTTCTTT
D: NA; V: TRBV6-1; J: TRBJ2-7; size: NA; CDR3: CASSEGTSSYEQYF; DNA: TGTGCCAGCAGTGAAGGAACAAGCTCCTACGAGCAGTACTTC
D: NA; V: TRBV7-9; J: TRBJ2-1; size: NA; CDR3: CASSLGRGAYNEQFF; DNA: TGTGCCAGCAGCTTAGGCCGGGGGGCTTACAATGAGCAGTTCTTC
D: NA; V: TRBV9; J: TRBJ1-2; size: NA; CDR3: CASSVGAGDYGYTF; DNA: TGTGCCAGCAGCGTAGGGGCAGGGGATTATGGCTACACCTTC
D: TRBD1; V: TRBV7-9; J: TRBJ2-5; size: once; CDR3: CASSLETGVYQETQYF; DNA: TGTGCCAGCAGCTTAGAAACAGGGGTCTACCAAGAGACCCAGTACTTC
D: NA; V: TRBV15; J: TRBJ2-1; size: NA; CDR3: CATSAHHQLGTGNNEQFF; DNA: TGTGCCACCAGCGCGCACCATCAACTCGGGACTGGAAACAATGAGCAGTTCTTC
D: TRBD1; V: TRBV27; J: TRBJ1-2; size: NA; CDR3: CASSRDRAETYGYTF; DNA: TGTGCCAGCAGTCGCGACAGGGCCGAAACCTATGGCTACACCTTC
D: NA; V: TRBV27; J: TRBJ2-3; size: NA; CDR3: CASSFGLARDTQYF; DNA: TGTGCCAGCAGTTTTGGGCTAGCCAGAGATACGCAGTATTTT
D: TRBD2; V: TRBV28; J: TRBJ2-5; size: once; CDR3: CASRGTSGGQETQYF; DNA: TGTGCCAGCAGAGGGACTAGCGGGGGCCAAGAGACCCAGTACTTC
D: TRBD2; V: TRBV6-6; J: TRBJ2-1; size: NA; CDR3: CASSYSAGGNNEQFF; DNA: TGTGCCAGCAGTTACTCAGCGGGGGGAAACAATGAGCAGTTCTTC
D: NA; V: TRBV4-1; J: TRBJ2-1; size: NA; CDR3: CASSQVAAPQDEQFF; DNA: TGCGCCAGCAGCCAAGTAGCTGCGCCCCAGGATGAGCAGTTCTTC
D: NA; V: TRBV6-5; J: TRBJ2-7; size: NA; CDR3: CASSYSQGGDEQYF; DNA: TGTGCCAGCAGTTACAGCCAGGGGGGGGACGAGCAGTACTTC
D: NA; V: TRBV14; J: TRBJ2-7; size: NA; CDR3: CASSLTGPFSYEQYF; DNA: TGTGCCAGCAGCCTGACAGGACCCTTCTCCTACGAGCAGTACTTC
D: NA; V: TRBV7-6; J: TRBJ2-3; size: NA; CDR3: CASSLGTAGPTDTQYF; DNA: TGTGCCAGCAGCTTAGGAACAGCGGGCCCCACAGATACGCAGTATTTT
D: TRBD1; V: TRBV10-1; J: TRBJ1-1; size: NA; CDR3: CASSGTGANTEAFF; DNA: TGCGCCAGCAGTGGTACAGGGGCAAACACTGAAGCTTTCTTT
D: NA; V: TRBV2; J: TRBJ1-1; size: NA; CDR3: CASSEQGRGNTEAFF; DNA: TGTGCCAGCAGTGAACAGGGTAGGGGGAACACTGAAGCTTTCTTT
D: NA; V: TRBV4-1; J: TRBJ1-4; size: NA; CDR3: CASSQGWGGGEKLFF; DNA: TGCGCCAGCAGCCAAGGATGGGGTGGGGGGGAAAAACTGTTTTTT
D: NA; V: TRBV6-6; J: TRBJ2-7; size: NA; CDR3: CASSPTGIYEQYF; DNA: TGTGCCAGCAGCCCCACAGGAATCTACGAGCAGTACTTC
D: NA; V: TRBV14; J: TRBJ2-1; size: NA; CDR3: CASSWDQTYNEQFF; DNA: TGTGCCAGCAGCTGGGACCAGACCTACAATGAGCAGTTCTTC
D: NA; V: TRBV15; J: TRBJ2-3; size: NA; CDR3: CATSKSGVRSDTQYF; DNA: TGTGCCACCAGCAAGAGTGGGGTTAGGTCGGATACGCAGTATTTT